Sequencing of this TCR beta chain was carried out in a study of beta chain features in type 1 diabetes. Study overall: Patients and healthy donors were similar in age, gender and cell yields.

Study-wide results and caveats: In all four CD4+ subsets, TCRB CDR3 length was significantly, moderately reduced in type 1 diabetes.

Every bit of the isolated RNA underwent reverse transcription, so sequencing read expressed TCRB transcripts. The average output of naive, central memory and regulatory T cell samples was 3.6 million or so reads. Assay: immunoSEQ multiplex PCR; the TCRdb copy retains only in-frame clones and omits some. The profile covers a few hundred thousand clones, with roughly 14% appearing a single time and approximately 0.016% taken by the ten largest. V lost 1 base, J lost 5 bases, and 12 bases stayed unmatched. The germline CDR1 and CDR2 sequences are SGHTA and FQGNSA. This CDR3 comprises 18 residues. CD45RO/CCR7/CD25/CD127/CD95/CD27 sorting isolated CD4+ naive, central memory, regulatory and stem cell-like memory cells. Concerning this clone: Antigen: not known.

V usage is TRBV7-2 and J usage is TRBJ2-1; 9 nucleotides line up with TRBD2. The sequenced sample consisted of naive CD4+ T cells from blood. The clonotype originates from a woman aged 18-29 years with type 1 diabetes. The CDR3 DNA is TGTGCCAGCAGCTTAGGGGGGGCTAGCGGGACCCCGCACAATGAGCAGTTCTTC. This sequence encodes CASSLGGASGTPHNEQFF.